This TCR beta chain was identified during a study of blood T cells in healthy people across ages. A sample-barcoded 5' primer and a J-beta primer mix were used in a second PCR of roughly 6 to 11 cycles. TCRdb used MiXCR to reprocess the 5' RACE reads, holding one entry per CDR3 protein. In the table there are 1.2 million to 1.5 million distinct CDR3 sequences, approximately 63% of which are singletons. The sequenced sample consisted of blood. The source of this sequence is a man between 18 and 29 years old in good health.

The DNA for the CDR3 is TGCAGCGTTGAGGGGTGGGGGTCCACAGATACGCAGTATTTT. Its translation: CSVEGWGSTDTQYF. The chain has TRBV29-1 and TRBJ2-3; perhaps D is TRBD1 or TRBD2 (5 bases each). V gave up 3 bases and J gave up 2 bases, with 12 bases separating them. CDR3 size: 14 residues. CDR1 is SQVTM and CDR2 is ANQGSEA in the germline V gene.